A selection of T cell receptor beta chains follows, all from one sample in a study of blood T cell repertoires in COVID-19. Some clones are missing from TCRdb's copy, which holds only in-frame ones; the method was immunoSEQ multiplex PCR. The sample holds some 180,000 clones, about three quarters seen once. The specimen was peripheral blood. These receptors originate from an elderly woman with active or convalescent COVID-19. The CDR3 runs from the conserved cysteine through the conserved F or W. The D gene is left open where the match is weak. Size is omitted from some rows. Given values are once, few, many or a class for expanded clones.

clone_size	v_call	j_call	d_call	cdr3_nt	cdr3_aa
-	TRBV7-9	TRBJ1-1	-	TGTGCCAGCAGCGATCAGGCGGGGGGCACTGAAGCTTTCTTT	CASSDQAGGTEAFF
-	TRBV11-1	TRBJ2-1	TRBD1	TGTGCCAGCAGCCGGGACAGGGGGACCTCCTACAATGAGCAGTTCTTC	CASSRDRGTSYNEQFF
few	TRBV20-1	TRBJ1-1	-	TGCAGTGCTAGTGGGGCTTTTGCGGGGATATACACTGAAGCTTTCTTT	CSASGAFAGIYTEAFF
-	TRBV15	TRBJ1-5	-	TGTGCCACCAGCAGAGCCCCCGATCAGCCCCAGCATTTT	CATSRAPDQPQHF
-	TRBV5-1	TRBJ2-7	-	TGCGCCAGCAGCTTTGCGGGGTCCTACGAGCAGTACTTC	CASSFAGSYEQYF
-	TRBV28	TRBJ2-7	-	TGTGCCAACCTTACGGACAGGCAAGTCGGGGGGGAGAACGAGCAGTACTTC	CANLTDRQVGGENEQYF
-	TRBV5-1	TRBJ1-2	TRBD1	TGCGCCAGCAGCTCTGGGACAGCTAACTATGGCTACACCTTC	CASSSGTANYGYTF
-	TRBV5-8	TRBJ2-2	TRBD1	TGTGCCAGCAGCCCCGGGACAGGGGACACCGGGGAGCTGTTTTTT	CASSPGTGDTGELFF
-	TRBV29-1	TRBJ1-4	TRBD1	TGCAGCGTGGGACAGGGTTGGGATGAAAAACTGTTTTTT	CSVGQGWDEKLFF
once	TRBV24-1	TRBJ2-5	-	TGTGCCACCAGTGATTCTTATAGAGAGACCCAGTACTTC	CATSDSYRETQYF
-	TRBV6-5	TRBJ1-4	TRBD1	TGTGCCAGCAGTTACTCCCGGACAGGGACGGTGGAACTGTTTTTT	CASSYSRTGTVELFF
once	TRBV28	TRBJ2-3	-	TGTGCCAGCAGTTCGCCCCCCGGGACTCCGGTCGCCCGAGATACGCAGTATTTT	CASSSPPGTPVARDTQYF
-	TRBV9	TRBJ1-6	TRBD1	TGTGCCAGCAGCCGGGACAGCGAAGCGGTTAGTTCACCCCTCCACTTT	CASSRDSEAVSSPLHF